This is a list of T cell receptor beta chains from one sample in a study of immune heterogeneity within non-small cell lung tumors. TCRdb itself ran the multiplex PCR reads through MiXCR, one entry per CDR3 protein. In the table there are more than 9,500 distinct CDR3 sequences, approximately 31% of which are singletons. Sequenced: lung tumor tissue. These TCRs come from a man in his sixties with non-small cell lung cancer. CDR3s include the opening cysteine and the closing phenylalanine or tryptophan. A D gene is named only where the DNA matches it firmly. Some rows have no size entry. The others give once, few or many, or a class for an expanded clone.

-	-	TRBJ1-1	TRBV6-1	TGTGCCAGCAGTGAAGCGAGAGGGCAAGCTTTCTTT	CASSEARGQAFF
-	-	TRBJ2-5	TRBV27	TGTGCCAGCAGTTTATCGATTTCGGACCAAGAGACCCAGTACTTC	CASSLSISDQETQYF
-	-	TRBJ1-2	TRBV20-1	TGCAGTGCTGGGGCGATGCCACAGGGCGGCTATGGCTACACCTTC	CSAGAMPQGGYGYTF
medium-sized	TRBD1	TRBJ1-2	TRBV20-1	TGCAGTGCCCAGGGACAGAAAGAGACCTTC	CSAQGQKETF
many	-	TRBJ2-7	TRBV27	TGTGCCAGCAGTCCCCTCCTTCTTTTC	CASSPLLLF
many	-	TRBJ1-1	TRBV28	TGTGCCAGCAGTTTACTTGCAGGCAACACTGAAGCTTTCTTT	CASSLLAGNTEAFF
-	TRBD1	TRBJ1-1	TRBV7-9	TGTGCCAGCAGCTTCAGCCGACCAGGGGGCACGAACACTGAAGCTTTCTTT	CASSFSRPGGTNTEAFF
many	-	TRBJ2-2	TRBV7-2	TGTGCCAGCAGCAATAATGCGAACACCGGGGAGCTGTTTTTT	CASSNNANTGELFF
many	-	TRBJ2-3	TRBV4-1	TGCGCCAGCAGCCCCACTATGGACTCACCACAAGATACGCAGTATTTT	CASSPTMDSPQDTQYF
medium-sized	-	TRBJ1-1	TRBV7-2	TGTGCCAGCAGCTTAGTTATTGGCGCCGTTGAAGCTTTCTTT	CASSLVIGAVEAFF
many	TRBD1	TRBJ2-2	TRBV19	TGTGCCAGTAGTGTGGTGGGTTCCGGGACAGGGGTAAACACCGGGGAGCTGTTTTTT	CASSVVGSGTGVNTGELFF
medium-sized	-	TRBJ2-7	TRBV11-2	TGTGCCAGCAGCTTGGGCGGGGGCTGGTACGAGCAGTACTTC	CASSLGGGWYEQYF
medium-sized	-	TRBJ1-6	TRBV12-3/TRBV12-4	TGTGCCAGCAGTGTAGGACACAGGAGCTCCTATAATTCACCCCTCCACTTT	CASSVGHRSSYNSPLHF
many	-	TRBJ2-1	TRBV6-1	TGTGCCAGCTATTCGACTATCGATACCTTAGTTAATGAGCAGTTCTTC	CASYSTIDTLVNEQFF
many	TRBD2	TRBJ2-3	TRBV7-9	TGTGCCAGCAGCTTCGGACTAGCAGGCACAGATACGCAGTATTTT	CASSFGLAGTDTQYF
many	-	TRBJ1-5	TRBV27	TGTGCCAGCAGTTTAAGGGGCAATCAGCCCCAGCATTTT	CASSLRGNQPQHF
many	-	TRBJ2-7	TRBV25-1	TGTGCCAGCAGCGTGAAGAGCTACGAGCAGTACTTC	CASSVKSYEQYF
medium-sized	-	TRBJ1-1	TRBV7-8	TGTGCCAGCAGCATTCAGGGAAGGCAAGGACGTACTGAAGCTTTCTTT	CASSIQGRQGRTEAFF
medium-sized	-	TRBJ1-5	TRBV19	TGTGCCAGTAGTATACAACAGGGTCAGCCCCAGCATTTT	CASSIQQGQPQHF
-	-	TRBJ2-1	TRBV20-1	TGCAGTGCTATACAACAGGGACACGCGTGGCACAATGAGCAGTTCTTC	CSAIQQGHAWHNEQFF
-	TRBD2	TRBJ2-1	TRBV19	TGTGCCAGTAGTACCACTCTAGCGGGAGGGCCTAGGGAGCAGTTCTTC	CASSTTLAGGPREQFF
-	-	TRBJ2-7	TRBV20-1	TGCGGTGCTAGGGTTAGCACTCACTCCTACGAGCAGTACTTC	CGARVSTHSYEQYF
many	TRBD2	TRBJ2-1	TRBV12-5	TGTGCTAGTGGGACCGGGACTAGCGGCTCCAATGAGCAGTTCTTC	CASGTGTSGSNEQFF
medium-sized	TRBD2	TRBJ2-1	TRBV18	TGTGCCAGCTCTGGGTCTAGCGGGACTTACAATGAGCAGTTCTTC	CASSGSSGTYNEQFF
many	-	TRBJ2-1	TRBV4-1	TGCGCCAGCAGCCGAGTCGGGGAATACAATGAGCAGTTCTTC	CASSRVGEYNEQFF
few	TRBD1	TRBJ2-3	TRBV5-1	TGCGCCAGCAGCTTGCTGGGACAGAGCACAGATACGCAGTATTTT	CASSLLGQSTDTQYF
many	TRBD2	TRBJ2-1	TRBV20-1	TGCAGTGCCCCTTCGGTAGCGGGAATGGAGCAGTTCTTC	CSAPSVAGMEQFF
many	TRBD1	TRBJ2-3	TRBV9	TGTGCCAGCAGCGTAGACGCCCAGGGGGCAGATACGCAGTATTTT	CASSVDAQGADTQYF
-	-	TRBJ2-7	TRBV11-2	TGTGCCAGCAGCTTAACAGGGTCGTCCTACGAGCAGTACTTC	CASSLTGSSYEQYF
many	-	TRBJ2-1	TRBV20-1	TGCAGTGCTAGAGATCCCACGAGCTCCTACAATGAGCAGTTCTTC	CSARDPTSSYNEQFF
many	-	TRBJ1-2	TRBV5-5	TGTGCCAGCAGCCCGGACGGGCTCTATGGCTACACCTTC	CASSPDGLYGYTF
many	-	TRBJ2-2	TRBV20-1	TGCAGTGCTAGAGATCTCGGCACCGGGGAGCTGTTTTTT	CSARDLGTGELFF
-	-	TRBJ1-5	TRBV27	TGTGCCAGCAGTTTATATTGGGCAGCCCAGAGCAATCAGCCCCAGCATTTT	CASSLYWAAQSNQPQHF
once	TRBD2	TRBJ2-2	TRBV6-4	TGTGCCAGCAGTGGCGGGAGCACCGGGGAGCTGTTTTTT	CASSGGSTGELFF
once	-	TRBJ2-1	TRBV2	TGTGCCAGCAGGCCCTTGCGGCAGGGAAATGAGCAGTTCTTC	CASRPLRQGNEQFF
many	TRBD2	TRBJ2-1	TRBV4-2	TGTGCCAGCAGCCAAGGGGGGGCGGGAGGATACAATGAGCAGTTCTTC	CASSQGGAGGYNEQFF
-	TRBD1	TRBJ2-2	TRBV7-7	TGTGCTAGCAGCACAGACAGGGGCGCAGGCACCGGGGAGCTGTTTTTT	CASSTDRGAGTGELFF
-	TRBD1	TRBJ1-6	TRBV12-3/TRBV12-4	TGTGCCAGCAGTTGGGGTGCAGGGGGCGTCTATAATTCACCCCTCCACTTT	CASSWGAGGVYNSPLHF
medium-sized	-	TRBJ1-1	TRBV2	TGTGCCAGCAGTGATCGGGGAGGGAGGGCAGTGAACACTGAAGCTTTCTTT	CASSDRGGRAVNTEAFF
-	-	TRBJ2-7	TRBV11-3	TGTGCCAGCAGCCCCATGTCGGAAGGTTACGAGCAGTACTTC	CASSPMSEGYEQYF
many	-	TRBJ2-5	TRBV28	TGTGCCAGCAGTTTGATTGCGGGATTACGGGAGACCCAGTACTTC	CASSLIAGLRETQYF
many	TRBD1	TRBJ1-6	TRBV28	TGTGCCAGCAGATTTACAGGGGATTCACCCCTCCACTTT	CASRFTGDSPLHF
-	TRBD2	TRBJ2-3	TRBV24-1	TGTGCCACCAGTGTGGGGTGCTCTAGCGGCTCAGTTACGCAGTATTTT	CATSVGCSSGSVTQYF
many	-	TRBJ1-2	TRBV29-1	TGCAGCGTTAGTATCAAGAGTCGGGACTATGGCTACACCTTC	CSVSIKSRDYGYTF
-	TRBD1	TRBJ2-6	TRBV5-6	TGTGCCAGCAGCAGGACAGGGATCGGCTCTGGGGCCAACGTCCTGACTTTC	CASSRTGIGSGANVLTF
-	TRBD1	TRBJ1-1	TRBV7-2	TGTGCCAGCAGCTTAGTTGGGACAGAATTTCCTTTAGGCACTGAAGCTTTCTTT	CASSLVGTEFPLGTEAFF
medium-sized	-	TRBJ2-7	TRBV12-3/TRBV12-4	TGTGCCAGCAGTCCGGCCGGGCCCTACGAGCAGTACTTC	CASSPAGPYEQYF
-	TRBD1	TRBJ2-7	TRBV28	TGTGCCAGCAGTCCCCCGGCGGGACAGGGGATCAACGAGCAGTACTTC	CASSPPAGQGINEQYF
many	-	TRBJ2-7	TRBV7-9	TGTGCCAGCAGCACCACTCCCGGGGTCTACGAGCAGTACTTC	CASSTTPGVYEQYF
many	TRBD2	TRBJ2-2	TRBV4-3	TGCGCCAGCAGCCAAGAAACTAGCGGGAGGTCCCTTGCCGGGGAGCTGTTTTTT	CASSQETSGRSLAGELFF
many	TRBD1	TRBJ2-3	TRBV7-3	TGTGCCAGCAGCCCCGGGACAGGGCTGTTTTCGCAGTATTTT	CASSPGTGLFSQYF
once	TRBD1	TRBJ2-7	TRBV9	TGTGCCAGCAGCGTAACCGACAGGGGCTACGAGCAGTACTTC	CASSVTDRGYEQYF
-	-	TRBJ1-1	TRBV30	TGTGCCTGGAGTGTAGACCGGAACACTGAAGCTTTCTTT	CAWSVDRNTEAFF
-	-	TRBJ2-3	TRBV12-3/TRBV12-4	TGTGCCAGCCAACGCCCGCGGTTTGGGAAAGATACGCAGTATTTT	CASQRPRFGKDTQYF